A single sample gave rise to the 23 T cell receptor beta chains below, sequenced in a study of shared T cell receptors in the human thymus. Profiled with immunoSEQ multiplex PCR; TCRdb holds only in-frame clones, not every one. The data contain a few hundred thousand clones, just under 95% of them singletons. Sequenced: thymocytes. These receptors were collected from a human donor.

This clone was observed a single time. This chain uses TRBV5-1 with TRBJ2-7, with D perhaps TRBD2 (6 bases). V lost 0 bases and J 3 bases, leaving 10 bases between the germline ends. The CDR3 extends over 14 amino acids. Germline CDR1 reads SGHRS; CDR2 reads YFSETQ. The CDR3 DNA is TGCGCCAGCAGCTTGGCCTGGCGGGACTACGAGCAGTACTTC. Protein product: CASSLAWRDYEQYF.

This sequence joins TRBV27 and TRBJ2-2; 9 nucleotides line up with TRBD2. The J segment lost 4 bases and the V segment lost 1 base, leaving 1 base of the junction unmatched. The CDR3 runs 15 residues. CDR1 MNHEY and CDR2 SMNVEV come from the germline V gene (reference sequence). CDR3 loop: CASSLYSGGTGELFF. The CDR3 DNA follows: TGTGCCAGCAGTTTATATAGCGGGGGCACCGGGGAGCTGTTTTTT.

V usage is TRBV4-3 and J usage is TRBJ2-2; possible D gene TRBD2, 6 bases. CDR3 size: 18 residues. The germline V and J ends were trimmed by 0 bases and 0 bases, with 14 bases remaining between them. The germline V gene has CDR1 LGHNA and CDR2 YSLEER. The CDR3 nucleotides are TGCGCCAGCAGCCAAGATGAGGAGGGAGGCCCGAACACCGGGGAGCTGTTTTTT. Its protein product is CASSQDEEGGPNTGELFF.

This chain connects TRBV20-1 to TRBJ2-1, with D unresolved. The V end was cut by 7 bases, the J end by 8 bases, with 12 bases between. This CDR3 is 11 amino acids long. Germline assignment: CDR1 DFQATT and CDR2 SNEGSKA (reference sequence). CDR3 nucleotides: TGCAGTGGGACCCACTGGGATGAGCAGTTCTTC. Protein: CSGTHWDEQFF.

J is TRBJ2-1 and V is TRBV5-1, with D tentatively TRBD2 (5 bases). The CDR3 is made up of 16 amino acids. V lost 4 bases to trimming and J lost 0 bases, with 14 bases between them. CDR1 is SGHRS, CDR2 YFSETQ, per germline. CDR3 sequence (DNA): TGCGCCAGCAGCAGAGGGTTAGGTAGCTCCTACAATGAGCAGTTCTTC. As protein: CASSRGLGSSYNEQFF.

This clone has only one observation. The chain employs TRBV6-1 and TRBJ2-5, with 16 bases lining up with TRBD2. V lost 3 bases to trimming and J lost 5 bases; unmatched junction nucleotides: 12. The CDR3 totals 19 residues. CDR1 MNHNS and CDR2 SASEGT come from the germline V gene. The CDR3 is CASSEVLGTSGRARETQYF. CDR3 in DNA: TGTGCCAGCAGTGAGGTATTAGGGACTAGCGGGAGGGCCCGGGAGACCCAGTACTTC.

The J gene is TRBJ1-5, the V gene TRBV6-5; D is perhaps TRBD1 (5 bases). The CDR3 covers 15 residues. V was cut by 5 bases and J by 0 bases, with 11 bases left in between. CDR1 and CDR2 (germline): MNHEY, SVGAGI. CDR3 sequence reads: CASSQTAYSNQPQHF. For the CDR3, the DNA is TGTGCCAGCAGTCAGACAGCTTATAGCAATCAGCCCCAGCATTTT.

The gene calls are TRBV28 and TRBJ1-4, with D hard to call. The CDR3 runs to 12 residues. V lost 3 bases to trimming and J lost 4 bases, with 3 bases between them. Germline-derived CDR1 and CDR2 are MDHEN and SYDVKM. CDR3 loop: CASSFYNEKLFF. DNA of the CDR3: TGTGCCAGCAGTTTTTATAATGAAAAACTGTTTTTT.

The chain recombines TRBV4-1 with TRBJ2-1; possibly TRBD1 for D (6 bases). The CDR3 is made up of 13 amino acids. The germline gives CDR1 MGHRA, CDR2 YSYEKL. V lost 4 bases and J 7 bases, leaving 11 bases between the germline ends. CDR3 amino acids: CASSPPTGNEQFF. DNA for the CDR3: TGCGCCAGCAGCCCGCCGACAGGTAATGAGCAGTTCTTC.

Remarks on this clone: The sample holds other DNA sequences that translate to the same CDR3. The genes are TRBV7-9 and TRBJ2-3; weak D call: TRBD2 (6 bases). CDR3 length: 15 residues. Germline V gene sequence: CDR1 SEHNR, CDR2 FQNEAQ (reference sequence). V was pared by 1 base and J by 1 base, with 9 bases between. CDR3 loop: CASSLVGEGTDTQYF. CDR3 nucleotides: TGTGCCAGCAGCTTAGTCGGGGAGGGCACAGATACGCAGTATTTT.

The V call is TRBV5-1, the J call TRBJ2-2; 9 nucleotides line up with TRBD2. J was trimmed by 0 bases and V by 3 bases; bases with no gene match: 15. The CDR3 length is 20 residues. The germline V gene encodes CDR1 SGHRS and CDR2 YFSETQ. The CDR3 DNA follows: TGCGCCAGCAGCTGTAATTCCGAGACTAGCGGATATTCGAACACCGGGGAGCTGTTTTTT. As protein: CASSCNSETSGYSNTGELFF.

This sequence joins TRBV23-1 and TRBJ2-5; the D gene is possibly TRBD1 (5 bases). TRBV23-1 is recorded as an ORF, its role being uncertain. This CDR3 comprises 17 residues. V was pared by 0 bases and J by 1 base, with 15 bases between. The chain's CDR3 is CASSQSGPQGTQETQYF. The CDR3 bases are TGCGCCAGCAGTCAATCGGGCCCGCAGGGTACCCAAGAGACCCAGTACTTC.

This clone showed up just once. The V call is TRBV11-2, the J call TRBJ1-3; D unresolved. Germline CDR1 SGHAT, CDR2 FQNNGV. The CDR3 consists of 15 residues. Trimming removed 5 bases at V and 8 bases at J, with 19 bases between. The CDR3 is CASSRRTSTRDTIYF. As DNA, the CDR3 is TGTGCCAGCAGCCGTCGGACCTCCACGAGGGACACCATATATTTT.

CDR3 coding DNA: TGCGCCAGCAGCTTGAAACAGGTCTACAATGAGCAGTTCTTC. It specifies CASSLKQVYNEQFF. The V call is TRBV5-1, the J call TRBJ2-1, with a weak D call TRBD1 (5 bases). Trimming pared 1 base from V and 3 bases from J, leaving 8 bases between. Looked up from germline, CDR1 is SGHRS and CDR2 is YFSETQ. CDR3 length: 14 amino acids.

The rearrangement links TRBV9 to TRBJ1-1; D remains ambiguous. CDR1 is SGDLS, CDR2 YYNGEE, per germline. Trimming cost V 4 bases and J 0 bases, with 10 bases left between them. There are 14 residues in the CDR3. Written as DNA, the CDR3 is TGTGCCAGCAGCCGGGAGGTCATGAACACTGAAGCTTTCTTT. Translation: CASSREVMNTEAFF.

The chain employs TRBV28 and TRBJ2-7, with 7 positions matching TRBD2. Germline values: CDR1 MDHEN, CDR2 SYDVKM. Germline trimming cut 3 bases from V and 4 bases from J; bases unmatched to any gene: 9. The CDR3 is 15 amino acids. CDR3 DNA: TGTGCCAGCAGTTTTGTGGCGGGAGTCGGGTACGAGCAGTACTTC. Its translation: CASSFVAGVGYEQYF. The full variable domain, its missing parts supplied by reference TRBV28 and TRBJ2-7, is DVKVTQSSRYLVKRTGEKVFLECVQDMDHENMFWYRQDPGLGLRLIYFSYDVKMKEKGDIPEGYSVSREKKERFSLILESASTNQTSMYLCASSFVAGVGYEQYFGPGTRLTVT.

The chain carries TRBV7-7 and TRBJ2-2, with D unresolved. The CDR3 is made up of 12 amino acids. Germline V lookup: CDR1 SSHAT, CDR2 FNYEAQ (reference sequence). Here the CDR3 reads CASLPLTGELFF. The CDR3, as DNA: TGTGCTAGCCTACCCCTGACCGGGGAGCTGTTTTTT.

The rearrangement uses TRBV2 and TRBJ2-1; 8 bases align to TRBD2. With 5 bases clipped from V and 5 bases from J, the junction kept 5 bases outside the gene matches. Germline V gene data show CDR1 as SNHLY and CDR2 as FYNNEI. The CDR3 runs to 14 residues. As DNA, the CDR3 is TGTGCCAGCAGTCTCACTAGCGGAGACAATGAGCAGTTCTTC. Amino acid sequence: CASSLTSGDNEQFF.

V gene TRBV4-3 combines with J gene TRBJ2-7, with D perhaps matching TRBD2 (7 bases). Germline-derived CDR1 and CDR2 are LGHNA and YSLEER. Trimming shortened V by 2 bases and J by 2 bases, and 19 bases separated the two germline ends. There are 17 residues in the CDR3. CDR3 nucleotides: TGCGCCAGCAGCCAATCCGGGGGGCCAGGGGACCCCTACGAGCAGTACTTC. Translating it yields CASSQSGGPGDPYEQYF.

The rearrangement uses TRBV13 and TRBJ1-2; perhaps TRBD1 as D (6 bases). Trimming left V 6 bases short and J 3 bases short, with 11 bases between. This CDR3 comprises 13 residues. CDR1 and CDR2 from the germline V gene are PRHDT and FYEKMQ (reference sequence). The CDR3 sequence: CASRGGGHYGYTF. The CDR3 region has the DNA TGTGCCAGCAGGGGGGGCGGACACTATGGCTACACCTTC.

The V call is TRBV5-1, the J call TRBJ2-3; 12 bases are a match to TRBD2. CDR1 and CDR2 from the germline V gene are SGHRS and YFSETQ. CDR3 size: 20 residues. The ends lost 0 bases at V and 2 bases at J; junction bases unmatched: 13. CDR3 in DNA: TGCGCCAGCAGCTTGGAATTTTTGAGACTAGCGGGAGTTGTCACAGATACGCAGTATTTT. It is translated as CASSLEFLRLAGVVTDTQYF.

V and J are TRBV28 and TRBJ2-7; D is possibly TRBD1 (5 bases). Germline CDR1 reads MDHEN; CDR2 reads SYDVKM. Deletions cut 4 bases from V and 0 bases from J, with 16 bases between. CDR3 size: 16 residues. The CDR3 coding sequence is TGTGCCAGCAGTTCGCCCCCAGGGCCAAGCTCCTACGAGCAGTACTTC. Protein sequence: CASSSPPGPSSYEQYF.

The rearrangement uses TRBV15 and TRBJ1-1; tentatively, D is TRBD1 (5 bases). CDR1 is LNHNV, CDR2 YYDKDF, per germline (reference sequence). Trimming shortened V by 3 bases and J by 4 bases, and 18 bases separated the two germline ends. The CDR3 runs to 16 residues. CDR3 loop: CATSRGSGWGGTEAFF. The DNA for the CDR3 is TGTGCCACCAGCAGGGGCTCGGGGTGGGGCGGCACTGAAGCTTTCTTT.